The following is a TCR beta chain sequence with its context. As yet, its antigen is unknown. V lost 3 bases to trimming and J lost 2 bases; unmatched junction nucleotides: 2. CDR1 and CDR2 (germline): MNHGY, SVAAGI. The CDR3 is 14 residues long. The sample belongs to a study of regulatory T cells in long-lasting Graves disease. The time point: newly diagnosed GD, antithyroid drugs for less than 3 months. Researchers made the TCR library from RNA that was extracted from PBMCs. General study points: Favored gene segments in persistent disease were TRBV28, TRBJ1-2 and TRBJ2-5.

Combining iRepertoire HTBI primers with Arm-PCR of CDR3 regions, the authors built TCR beta libraries. A single record per CDR3 protein comes from TCRdb applying MiXCR to the multiplex PCR reads. The sample holds roughly 500,000 distinct CDR3 sequences; around 15% are singletons and the top ten take about 15%. The same specimen was also included in a second study, on T cells in Graves' hyperthyroidism and ophthalmopathy. That paper adds: Among clonotypes expanded in thyroid above 0.001, most were also found in blood.

The sample consisted of peripheral blood mononuclear cells (PBMCs), taken at new diagnosis, from a patient treated with antithyroid drugs. The origin of this receptor is a woman aged 45-65 years with Graves disease. The V and J genes are TRBV6-9 and TRBJ2-3; 7 bases map to TRBD1. The CDR3 bases are TGTGCCAGCAGTTACGGGACAGCCACAGATACGCAGTATTTT. Translating it yields CASSYGTATDTQYF.